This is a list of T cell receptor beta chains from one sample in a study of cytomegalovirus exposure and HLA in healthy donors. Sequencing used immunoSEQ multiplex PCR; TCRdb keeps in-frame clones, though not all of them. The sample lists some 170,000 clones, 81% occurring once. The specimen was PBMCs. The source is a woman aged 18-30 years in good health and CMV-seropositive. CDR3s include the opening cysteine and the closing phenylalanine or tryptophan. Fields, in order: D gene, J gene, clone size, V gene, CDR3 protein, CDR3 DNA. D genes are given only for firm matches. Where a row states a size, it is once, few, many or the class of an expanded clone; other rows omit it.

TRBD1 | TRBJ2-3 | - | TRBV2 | CASKGAADTQYF | TGTGCCAGCAAGGGGGCTGCAGATACGCAGTATTTT
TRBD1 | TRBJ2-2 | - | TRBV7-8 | CASSLTKMGTGVSTGELFF | TGTGCCAGCAGCCTGACAAAGATGGGGACAGGGGTTAGCACCGGGGAGCTGTTTTTT
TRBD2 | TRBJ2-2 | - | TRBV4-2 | CASSQEGGGNTGELFF | TGTGCCAGCAGCCAAGAGGGGGGGGGTAACACCGGGGAGCTGTTTTTT
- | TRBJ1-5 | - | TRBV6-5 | CASSDRKERQPQHF | TGTGCCAGCAGTGACAGGAAGGAAAGGCAGCCCCAGCATTTT
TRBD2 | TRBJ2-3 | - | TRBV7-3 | CASSLGTGGSYTQYF | TGTGCCAGCAGCTTAGGGACGGGGGGGTCGTATACGCAGTATTTT
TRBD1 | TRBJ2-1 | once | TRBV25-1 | CASSTWDSSNEQFF | TGTGCCAGCAGTACTTGGGACAGCTCAAATGAGCAGTTCTTC
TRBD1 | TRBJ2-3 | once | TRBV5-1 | CASSLGTASTDTQYF | TGCGCCAGCAGCTTAGGGACAGCTAGCACAGATACGCAGTATTTT
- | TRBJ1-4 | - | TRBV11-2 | CASSSLQGGQKLFF | TGTGCCAGCAGCTCACTTCAAGGAGGACAAAAACTGTTTTTT
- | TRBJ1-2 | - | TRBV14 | CASSLPGVNYGYTF | TGTGCCAGCAGCCTCCCGGGAGTTAACTATGGCTACACCTTC
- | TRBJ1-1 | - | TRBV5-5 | CASSLGTAPMNTEAFF | TGTGCCAGCAGCTTGGGGACAGCCCCGATGAACACTGAAGCTTTCTTT
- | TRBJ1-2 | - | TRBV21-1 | CASSTGQGICGYTF | TGTGCCAGCAGCACCGGACAGGGGATATGTGGCTACACCTTC
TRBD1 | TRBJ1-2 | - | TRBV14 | CASSHRDSSVYGYTF | TGTGCCAGCAGTCACCGGGACAGTAGTGTCTATGGCTACACCTTC
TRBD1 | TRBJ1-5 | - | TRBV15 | CATSRFGQGQPQHF | TGTGCCACCAGCAGGTTTGGACAGGGCCAGCCCCAGCATTTT
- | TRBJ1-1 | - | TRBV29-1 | CSVRQVPPEAFF | TGCAGCGTTCGACAAGTCCCTCCTGAAGCTTTCTTT
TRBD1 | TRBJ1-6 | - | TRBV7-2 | CASSLISYRTGGDSPLHF | TGTGCCAGCAGCTTAATAAGTTATCGGACAGGGGGTGATTCACCCCTCCACTTT
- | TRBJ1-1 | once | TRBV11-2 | CASSLDGSGRAFF | TGTGCCAGCAGCTTAGATGGGAGCGGTAGGGCTTTCTTT
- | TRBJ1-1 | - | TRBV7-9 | CASSLDGPLTEAFF | TGTGCCAGCAGCTTAGATGGGCCTCTCACTGAAGCTTTCTTT
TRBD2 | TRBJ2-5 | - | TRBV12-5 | CASGWGTSGGLKETQYF | TGTGCTAGTGGTTGGGGGACTAGCGGGGGGCTCAAAGAGACCCAGTACTTC
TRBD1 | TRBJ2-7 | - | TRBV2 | CASTDVDRGRPEQYF | TGTGCCAGCACCGACGTAGACAGGGGGCGGCCCGAGCAGTACTTC
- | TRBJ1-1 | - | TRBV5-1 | CASSLPDTEAFF | TGCGCCAGCAGCTTGCCAGACACTGAAGCTTTCTTT
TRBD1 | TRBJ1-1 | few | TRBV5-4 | CASSEDRGGETNTEAFF | TGTGCCAGCAGCGAGGACAGGGGGGGGGAAACGAACACTGAAGCTTTCTTT
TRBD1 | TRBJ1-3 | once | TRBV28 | CASSTHRGSGNTIYF | TGTGCCAGCAGTACCCACAGGGGGTCCGGAAACACCATATATTTT
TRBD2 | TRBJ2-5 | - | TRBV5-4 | CASSYSGGAQETQYF | TGTGCCAGCAGCTATAGCGGGGGGGCCCAAGAGACCCAGTACTTC
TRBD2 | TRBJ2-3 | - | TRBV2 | CASSVPLEREFTDTQYF | TGTGCCAGCAGCGTACCTTTAGAGCGGGAGTTTACAGATACGCAGTATTTT
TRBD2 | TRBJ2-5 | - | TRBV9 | CASSGELGGSSETQYF | TGTGCCAGCAGCGGGGAATTGGGGGGGAGTTCAGAGACCCAGTACTTC